This entry features one T cell receptor beta chain sequence. In this sample, this clonotype turned up once. Its target antigen remains unknown. No much larger clone is present one base from it, and per-base qualities are unavailable. One read alone lends weak support. Libraries were constructed by RT-PCR. Sequencing relied on an Illumina HiSeq 2500. TCRdb applied fastp at Q25 and MiXCR to the public reads, then kept only in-frame beta chains. Identical CDR3 protein sequences are pooled into one entry, listed with their most common genes and DNA. Within this sample are more than 500,000 distinct CDR3 sequences, with approximately 10% of them counted one time only. The leading ten clones occupy approximately 10% of the sample. This sample was included in a study of response to subunit inactivated influenza vaccine (dated by TCRdb to between 2017 and 2018). About the full investigation: The study used deep quantitative T cell receptor repertoire profiling to track responses to a trivalent subunit inactivated influenza vaccine.

Broad study findings and their caveats: According to the authors, only a limited number of new T cells may be recruited by each seasonal influenza vaccination.

CDR1 SQVTM and CDR2 ANQGSEA were looked up in the germline V gene. The cysteine opens and the phenylalanine closes a CDR3 of 15 amino acids. Only the CDR3 region is kept as DNA, spanning 45 bases read in frame from base 1. V is shortened by 0 bases, J by 2 bases, and the region joining them spans 13 bases. The same sample was also studied in work on T cells expressing NK-cell markers. As the second paper documents: TCR beta cDNA libraries were prepared using 5'RACE template switching, which introduced a universal primer site and unique molecular identifiers. TCR beta-chain repertoires were profiled in sorted CD3+CD56+NKG2C+, CD3+CD56+NKG2C- and CD3+CD56-NKG2C+ T-cell subsets from several donors. Of the eight sequenced donors, seven were found to be HCMV-seropositive and one was found to be HCMV-seronegative. In several experiments an anti-gammadeltaTCR antibody was added to restrict sorting to alphabetaTCR-expressing T cells. In more than five donors, the dominant CD3+CD56+NKG2C+ clonotypes were found to rank among the top 10 CD8+ clonotypes and to make up 1.0-7.0% of CD8+ T cells. Those dominant clonotypes were again the most abundant among CD3+CD56-NKG2C+ cells in a handful of donors, at roughly 28.3-60.1%. Whether the expanded NKG2C-expressing T cell clones were specific for HCMV antigens was left unclear. The study sequenced eight donors, all healthy volunteers chosen at random: three men and five women. HCMV serostatus was determined by detecting HCMV-specific IgG in serum with a commercial ELISA kit. Peripheral blood mononuclear cells were isolated from blood by Ficoll density gradient centrifugation. For roughly six donors, bulk peripheral blood T-cell repertoires were additionally sequenced from unsorted PBMC. cDNA synthesis was primed from the TCR beta constant segment and was followed by two successive PCR amplification steps. Illumina HiSeq 2000/2500, MiSeq or NextSeq was used to sequence libraries as 2 x 150 bp reads. Reads were demultiplexed and grouped by UMI with MIGEC, and clonotypes were assembled and quantified with MiTCR. To exclude erroneous sequences, any TCR cDNA sequence not supported by at least two reads was discarded. The tcR package was used for downstream repertoire analysis, and clonotypes were matched between fractions using CDR3 nucleotide sequence together with V segment. Antigen specificity was annotated against VDJdb with VDJmatch, allowing one amino acid substitution in CDR3.

The receptor's source is a man in his fifties who received an inactivated influenza vaccine. Donor details come from another sample of the same person, matched by shared clones. The sequence is built from TRBV29-1 and TRBJ2-5; D gene: possibly TRBD1, on 6 matching bases. Source: PBMCs from blood, taken on the day of vaccination. The CDR3 is CSVEDMRQAQETQYF. The nucleotides read TGCAGCGTTGAAGATATGAGACAGGCGCAAGAGACCCAGTACTTC.